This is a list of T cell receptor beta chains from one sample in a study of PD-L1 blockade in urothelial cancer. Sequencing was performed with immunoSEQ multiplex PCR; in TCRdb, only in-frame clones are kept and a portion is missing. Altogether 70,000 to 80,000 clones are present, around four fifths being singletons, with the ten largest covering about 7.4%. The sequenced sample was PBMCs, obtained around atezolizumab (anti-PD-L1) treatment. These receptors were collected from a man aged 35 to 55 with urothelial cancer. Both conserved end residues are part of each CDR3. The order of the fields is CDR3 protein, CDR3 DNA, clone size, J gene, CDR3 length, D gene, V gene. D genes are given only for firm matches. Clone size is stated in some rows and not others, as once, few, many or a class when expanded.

CDR3: CASSTLADQETQYF
DNA: TGTGCCAGCAGCACACTAGCGGATCAAGAGACCCAGTACTTC
size: .
J: TRBJ2-5
length: 14
D: TRBD2
V: TRBV9

CDR3: CASSRKLAGEGEQYF
DNA: TGTGCCAGCAGCCGTAAGTTAGCGGGAGAGGGCGAGCAGTACTTC
size: .
J: TRBJ2-7
length: 15
D: TRBD2
V: TRBV5-4

CDR3: CAWQGAVYGYTF
DNA: TGTGCCTGGCAGGGGGCCGTCTATGGCTACACCTTC
size: .
J: TRBJ1-2
length: 12
D: TRBD1
V: TRBV30

CDR3: CASSLGRNTEAFF
DNA: TGTGCCAGCAGCTTAGGGAGGAACACTGAAGCTTTCTTT
size: .
J: TRBJ1-1
length: 13
D: .
V: TRBV7-2

CDR3: CASQTSGSYNEQFF
DNA: TGTGCCAGCCAGACTAGCGGGAGCTACAATGAGCAGTTCTTC
size: .
J: TRBJ2-1
length: 14
D: TRBD2
V: TRBV2

CDR3: CASSPGGDYNEQFF
DNA: TGTGCCAGCAGTCCCGGGGGGGATTACAATGAGCAGTTCTTC
size: .
J: TRBJ2-1
length: 14
D: TRBD2
V: TRBV28

CDR3: CASSFQGGTGELFF
DNA: TGTGCCAGCAGCTTCCAGGGAGGAACCGGGGAGCTGTTTTTT
size: .
J: TRBJ2-2
length: 14
D: .
V: TRBV5-5

CDR3: CASSLGQGRRETQYF
DNA: TGTGCCAGCAGCTTAGGACAGGGGAGACGAGAGACCCAGTACTTC
size: .
J: TRBJ2-5
length: 15
D: TRBD1
V: TRBV7-8

CDR3: CASSPREASITQYF
DNA: TGTGCCAGCAGCCCCCGGGAGGCTAGCATTACGCAGTATTTT
size: .
J: TRBJ2-3
length: 14
D: TRBD2
V: TRBV9

CDR3: CASSPQTGWGTGELFF
DNA: TGTGCCAGCTCACCACAGACAGGGTGGGGCACCGGGGAGCTGTTTTTT
size: few
J: TRBJ2-2
length: 16
D: TRBD1
V: TRBV18

CDR3: CASTSARFNEKLFF
DNA: TGTGCCAGCACCTCGGCCAGGTTTAATGAAAAACTGTTTTTT
size: .
J: TRBJ1-4
length: 14
D: .
V: TRBV28

CDR3: CASRNSGDSYEQYF
DNA: TGTGCCAGCCGTAATAGCGGGGATTCCTACGAGCAGTACTTC
size: once
J: TRBJ2-7
length: 14
D: TRBD2
V: TRBV5-4

CDR3: CASSFLAGNTEAFF
DNA: TGTGCCAGCAGCTTCTTGGCGGGGAACACTGAAGCTTTCTTT
size: .
J: TRBJ1-1
length: 14
D: .
V: TRBV5-4

CDR3: CASSPFRGNEQFF
DNA: TGTGCCAGCAGTCCGTTTAGGGGTAATGAGCAGTTCTTC
size: .
J: TRBJ2-1
length: 13
D: .
V: TRBV6-5

CDR3: CASSLGLAGYEQYF
DNA: TGTGCCAGCAGCCTAGGACTAGCGGGTTACGAGCAGTACTTC
size: .
J: TRBJ2-7
length: 14
D: TRBD2
V: TRBV7-6

CDR3: CASSSGRGLEKLFF
DNA: TGTGCTAGCAGCTCGGGCAGGGGGCTTGAAAAACTGTTTTTT
size: once
J: TRBJ1-4
length: 14
D: TRBD1
V: TRBV7-7

CDR3: CASSEEGARGAHEQYF
DNA: TGTGCCAGCAGTGAAGAGGGGGCCAGGGGGGCGCACGAGCAGTACTTC
size: .
J: TRBJ2-7
length: 16
D: .
V: TRBV2

CDR3: CASSLASTETQYF
DNA: TGCGCCAGCAGCTTGGCGTCTACGGAGACCCAGTACTTC
size: once
J: TRBJ2-5
length: 13
D: .
V: TRBV5-1

CDR3: CASSRGTSANEQYF
DNA: TGTGCCAGCAGCCGAGGGACTAGCGCGAACGAGCAGTACTTC
size: .
J: TRBJ2-7
length: 14
D: TRBD2
V: TRBV11-1

CDR3: CASSLAGDGNTF
DNA: TGTGCCAGCAGCTTGGCGGGGGATGGAAACACCTTC
size: .
J: TRBJ1-2
length: 12
D: .
V: TRBV5-6

CDR3: CATSRDRTGPGELFF
DNA: TGTGCCACCAGCAGAGACAGGACAGGCCCCGGGGAGCTGTTTTTT
size: .
J: TRBJ2-2
length: 15
D: TRBD1
V: TRBV15

CDR3: CASSKAGRGELGTGELFF
DNA: TGTGCCAGCAGCAAAGCGGGGAGGGGGGAATTGGGCACCGGGGAGCTGTTTTTT
size: .
J: TRBJ2-2
length: 18
D: .
V: TRBV21-1

CDR3: CASSQVGGQRRRTDTQYF
DNA: TGCGCCAGCAGCCAAGTCGGGGGACAGCGACGCCGCACAGATACGCAGTATTTT
size: .
J: TRBJ2-3
length: 18
D: .
V: TRBV4-1

CDR3: CASSEESQGDNEQFF
DNA: TGTGCCAGCAGTGAAGAGAGCCAGGGGGACAATGAGCAGTTCTTC
size: .
J: TRBJ2-1
length: 15
D: TRBD1
V: TRBV2

CDR3: CASSYRQGNTEAFF
DNA: TGTGCCAGCAGCTATCGACAGGGGAACACTGAAGCTTTCTTT
size: .
J: TRBJ1-1
length: 14
D: TRBD1
V: TRBV5-4

CDR3: CSALMSEGNPYEQYF
DNA: TGCAGCGCCCTAATGTCCGAGGGAAATCCGTACGAGCAGTACTTC
size: .
J: TRBJ2-7
length: 15
D: .
V: TRBV29-1

CDR3: CASSASSTGSNEKLFF
DNA: TGTGCCAGCAGCGCATCGAGTACAGGGTCTAATGAAAAACTGTTTTTT
size: .
J: TRBJ1-4
length: 16
D: .
V: TRBV9

CDR3: CAWSPLAGKGEQYF
DNA: TGTGCCTGGAGCCCGCTAGCGGGAAAGGGCGAGCAGTACTTC
size: many
J: TRBJ2-7
length: 14
D: TRBD2
V: TRBV30

CDR3: CASSPGRAIGGMDEQFF
DNA: TGCGCCAGCAGCCCCGGACGGGCCATCGGAGGGATGGATGAGCAGTTCTTC
size: once
J: TRBJ2-1
length: 17
D: .
V: TRBV5-1

CDR3: CASSYSLAIHEQYF
DNA: TGTGCCAGCAGTTACTCACTAGCGATCCACGAGCAGTACTTC
size: .
J: TRBJ2-7
length: 14
D: TRBD2
V: TRBV6-5

CDR3: CASSVRLAGEVGELFF
DNA: TGTGCCAGCAGCGTCCGACTAGCGGGAGAAGTCGGGGAGCTGTTTTTT
size: .
J: TRBJ2-2
length: 16
D: TRBD2
V: TRBV6-9

CDR3: CASSITDFSYEQYF
DNA: TGTGCCAGCAGTATTACGGACTTCTCCTACGAGCAGTACTTC
size: .
J: TRBJ2-7
length: 14
D: .
V: TRBV6-1

CDR3: CASSNYAGQGDEAFF
DNA: TGTGCCAGCAGTAATTATGCTGGACAGGGAGATGAAGCTTTCTTT
size: once
J: TRBJ1-1
length: 15
D: TRBD1
V: TRBV28

CDR3: CASSQGGQGAFMGGYTF
DNA: TGTGCCAGCAGCCAGGGAGGACAGGGCGCATTTATGGGGGGCTACACCTTC
size: .
J: TRBJ1-2
length: 17
D: TRBD1
V: TRBV4-2

CDR3: CASSEMGGNTEAFF
DNA: TGTGCCAGCAGTGAAATGGGAGGGAACACTGAAGCTTTCTTT
size: .
J: TRBJ1-1
length: 14
D: .
V: TRBV6-1

CDR3: CASSLAPGAGDYEQYF
DNA: TGTGCCAGCAGCTTAGCCCCAGGCGCAGGGGACTACGAGCAGTACTTC
size: .
J: TRBJ2-7
length: 16
D: .
V: TRBV7-9

CDR3: CASSADTSGYTEAFF
DNA: TGTGCCAGCAGCGCCGACACGTCAGGATACACTGAAGCTTTCTTT
size: .
J: TRBJ1-1
length: 15
D: .
V: TRBV9

CDR3: CATSARQGLSSGRATETQYF
DNA: TGTGCCACCAGCGCCCGACAGGGTTTAAGTAGCGGGAGGGCTACGGAGACCCAGTACTTC
size: few
J: TRBJ2-5
length: 20
D: TRBD2
V: TRBV15

CDR3: CASSRGQGSRSDGYTF
DNA: TGTGCCAGTAGCCGAGGACAGGGGAGTCGGTCGGATGGCTACACCTTC
size: .
J: TRBJ1-2
length: 16
D: TRBD1
V: TRBV14

CDR3: CASSYLAGVEGEQFF
DNA: TGTGCCAGCAGTTACCTAGCGGGAGTGGAGGGTGAGCAGTTCTTC
size: .
J: TRBJ2-1
length: 15
D: TRBD2
V: TRBV7-9

CDR3: CASSSQGLAGFNEQFF
DNA: TGTGCCAGCAGCTCCCAGGGACTAGCGGGATTCAATGAGCAGTTCTTC
size: .
J: TRBJ2-1
length: 16
D: TRBD2
V: TRBV11-2

CDR3: CASSSSGTSSYEQYF
DNA: TGCGCCAGCAGCAGCTCCGGGACAAGTTCCTACGAGCAGTACTTC
size: .
J: TRBJ2-7
length: 15
D: .
V: TRBV5-1

CDR3: CASRRGAEANYGYTF
DNA: TGCGCCAGCAGACGAGGAGCTGAAGCTAACTATGGCTACACCTTC
size: .
J: TRBJ1-2
length: 15
D: .
V: TRBV5-1

CDR3: CAIAGSGAKNIQYF
DNA: TGTGCCATTGCCGGGTCTGGAGCCAAAAACATTCAGTACTTC
size: .
J: TRBJ2-4
length: 14
D: .
V: TRBV6-6

CDR3: CASGTGDYGYTF
DNA: TGTGCCAGCGGGACAGGGGACTATGGCTACACCTTC
size: .
J: TRBJ1-2
length: 12
D: TRBD1
V: TRBV28

CDR3: CASRQNRGHTEAFF
DNA: TGTGCCAGCAGACAAAACAGGGGGCATACTGAAGCTTTCTTT
size: .
J: TRBJ1-1
length: 14
D: TRBD1
V: TRBV6-4

CDR3: CASSVTPGQAGQYF
DNA: TGTGCCAGCAGTGTTACCCCGGGACAGGCCGGGCAGTACTTC
size: .
J: TRBJ2-7
length: 14
D: TRBD1
V: TRBV6-1

CDR3: CASSPGQGNQPQHF
DNA: TGTGCCAGCTCTCCCGGGCAGGGAAATCAGCCCCAGCATTTT
size: .
J: TRBJ1-5
length: 14
D: .
V: TRBV18

CDR3: CASSSRGPEQYF
DNA: TGTGCCAGCAGTTCCAGGGGTCCCGAGCAGTACTTC
size: .
J: TRBJ2-7
length: 12
D: .
V: TRBV5-4

CDR3: CASSFGSEVRITEAFF
DNA: TGCGCCAGCAGCTTCGGGTCAGAGGTGAGGATCACTGAAGCTTTCTTT
size: .
J: TRBJ1-1
length: 16
D: .
V: TRBV5-1

CDR3: CASSGTGTVRTDTQYF
DNA: TGTGCCAGTAGTGGAACCGGGACAGTCCGCACAGATACGCAGTATTTT
size: .
J: TRBJ2-3
length: 16
D: TRBD1
V: TRBV19

CDR3: CASSVDRTSGSQETQYF
DNA: TGTGCCAGCAGCGTAGATCGTACTAGCGGCTCCCAAGAGACCCAGTACTTC
size: .
J: TRBJ2-5
length: 17
D: TRBD2
V: TRBV9

CDR3: CASSLEASGSEGEQFF
DNA: TGTGCCAGCAGCTTAGAGGCTAGCGGGAGTGAGGGTGAGCAGTTCTTC
size: .
J: TRBJ2-1
length: 16
D: TRBD2
V: TRBV7-6

CDR3: CAWSGRRVLHAFF
DNA: TGTGCCTGGAGTGGAAGGAGGGTTTTGCACGCTTTCTTT
size: .
J: TRBJ1-1
length: 13
D: .
V: TRBV30

CDR3: CASVAGVGETQYF
DNA: TGTGCCAGCGTTGCCGGGGTCGGAGAGACCCAGTACTTC
size: .
J: TRBJ2-5
length: 13
D: .
V: TRBV2